This passage covers 22 T cell receptor beta chains from one sample sequenced in a study of shared clonotypes between healthy human individuals. Clones were read by immunoSEQ multiplex PCR, and TCRdb kept only the in-frame ones, dropping some. This table has about 1.5 million clones, 95% to 99% appearing once. The material sequenced was naive CD4+ T cells sorted from blood. The subset here: CD45RA+ positively selected. The receptor source for this set is a young man in good health.

This rearrangement joins TRBV5-5 to TRBJ2-3, with a possible D match to TRBD1 (5 bases). CDR1 and CDR2 from the germline V gene are SGHKS and YYEKEE (reference sequence). With 2 bases removed from V and 5 bases from J, the gap between germline ends came to 12 bases. This CDR3 has 14 residues. The CDR3 sequence: CASSFQGGLDTQYF. The CDR3 nucleotides read TGTGCCAGCAGCTTCCAGGGTGGGTTAGATACGCAGTATTTT.

V and J are TRBV29-1 and TRBJ2-3; weak D call: TRBD2 (6 bases). V was cut by 6 bases and J by 0 bases, with 13 bases left in between. Germline lookup yields CDR1 SQVTM and CDR2 ANQGSEA. This CDR3 contains 14 residues. In DNA form, the CDR3 reads TGCAGCGTGGGAGGCCATTCTAGCACAGATACGCAGTATTTT. Protein sequence: CSVGGHSSTDTQYF.

The rearrangement uses TRBV4-1 and TRBJ2-5; TRBD2 aligns across 10 bases. The J call is in doubt because the DNA end fits TRBJ2-7 better. Germline V gene lookup returns CDR1 MGHRA and CDR2 YSYEKL. This CDR3 has 15 residues. Here the CDR3 DNA reads TGCGCCAGCAGCCAAGAGACTAGCGGGTTATACGAGCAGTACTTC. Translation gives CASSQETSGLYEQYF.

Concerning this clone itself: The identical CDR3 is also encoded by other nucleotide sequences in the sample. The rearrangement joins TRBV29-1 to TRBJ2-1, with D perhaps TRBD1 or TRBD2 (5 bases each). V lost 6 bases and J lost 6, with 9 bases in between. CDR3 length equals 11 residues. The V gene's germline CDR1 is SQVTM and CDR2 ANQGSEA. CDR3 sequence (DNA): TGCAGCGTGGGGACGGTCAATGAGCAGTTCTTC. It yields the protein CSVGTVNEQFF.

The chain joins TRBV2 to TRBJ2-3, with 12 bases aligning to TRBD2. J was trimmed by 6 bases and V by 6 bases; bases with no gene match: 13. The CDR3 has 17 residues. The germline V gene has CDR1 SNHLY and CDR2 FYNNEI. CDR3 bases: TGTGCCAGCAGGAAAACTAGACTAGCGGGAGACTTTGATACGCAGTATTTT. Its translation is CASRKTRLAGDFDTQYF.

The chain links TRBV29-1 to TRBJ2-7; the D gene is possibly TRBD1 (6 bases). The CDR3 is made up of 12 amino acids. V was clipped by 5 bases and J by 5 bases, with 13 bases between them. Per the germline V gene, CDR1 is SQVTM and CDR2 is ANQGSEA. CDR3 coding DNA: TGCAGCGTTCTTGGACAGACCCACGAGCAGTACTTC. Amino acid sequence: CSVLGQTHEQYF.

Only one count was recorded for this clone. The chain links TRBV11-2 to TRBJ2-3; perhaps TRBD2 as D (6 bases). Looked up from germline, CDR1 is SGHAT and CDR2 is FQNNGV. CDR3 size: 15 residues. The V and J ends lost 4 bases and 2 bases respectively, with 13 bases between them. This CDR3 is CASSSRLVDTDTQYF. In nucleotides, the CDR3 is TGTGCCAGCAGCTCCCGACTAGTTGACACAGATACGCAGTATTTT.

The chain uses TRBV6-5 and TRBJ2-7, with D uncertain. CDR1 is MNHEY, CDR2 SVGAGI, per germline. CDR3 size: 15 residues. Trimming stripped 5 bases from V and 6 bases from J, with 20 bases between. The CDR3 bases are TGTGCCAGCAGTAGTCTGTCTCGCTGGAGTGGCGAGCAGTACTTC. Protein: CASSSLSRWSGEQYF.

This chain joins TRBV10-3 and TRBJ2-5; 9 bases line up with TRBD2. CDR1 and CDR2 (germline): ENHRY, SYGVKD. This CDR3 region has 17 residues. Unmatched junction bases numbered 6, after V lost 0 bases and J lost 1 base. The DNA for the CDR3 is TGTGCCATCAGTGAGTCGTTCGGGACTAGCAGCCAAGAGACCCAGTACTTC. This encodes CAISESFGTSSQETQYF.

The chain employs TRBV14 and TRBJ2-2; no reliable D call. V shed 0 bases and J shed 4 bases, with 6 bases lying between them. Germline V lookup: CDR1 SGHDN, CDR2 FVKESK. CDR3 length: 14 residues. In DNA form, the CDR3 reads TGTGCCAGCAGCCAAGATTTAACCACCGGGGAGCTGTTTTTT. This encodes CASSQDLTTGELFF.

In DNA, the CDR3 is TGTGCCAGCAGCTTGGGGACAGCAGTATACGAGCAGTACTTC. Residues: CASSLGTAVYEQYF. This chain joins TRBV7-8 and TRBJ2-7, with 7 bases matching TRBD1. Trimming took 3 bases from V and 4 from J; bases not matched to a gene: 6. Germline V gives CDR1 SGHVS, CDR2 FQNEAQ. The CDR3 extends over 14 amino acids.

This clone appeared a single time. The chain is built from TRBV10-2 and TRBJ2-1, with 9 nucleotides matching TRBD1. This CDR3 is built from 15 residues. Unmatched junction bases numbered 5, after V lost 6 bases and J lost 2 bases. CDR1 and CDR2 (germline): WSHSY, SAAADI. The CDR3 loop reads CASRGTGSTYNEQFF. The CDR3 DNA follows: TGCGCCAGCAGGGGGACAGGGAGTACCTACAATGAGCAGTTCTTC.

The gene calls are TRBV7-8 and TRBJ2-3; a possible D gene is TRBD2 (5 bases). The CDR3 is 15 residues long. Trimming stripped 5 bases from V and 1 base from J, with 13 bases between. Germline V gene sequence: CDR1 SGHVS, CDR2 FQNEAQ. CDR3 DNA sequence: TGTGCCAGCAGCCGGAGCGGTTCTGGCACAGATACGCAGTATTTT. This sequence encodes CASSRSGSGTDTQYF. Full variable domain (missing parts from reference TRBV7-8 and TRBJ2-3): GAGVSQSPRYKVAKRGQDVALRCDPISGHVSLFWYQQALGQGPEFLTYFQNEAQLDKSGLPSDRFFAERPEGSVSTLKIQRTQQEDSAVYLCASSRSGSGTDTQYFGPGTRLTVL.

J is TRBJ2-1 and V is TRBV11-2; D remains ambiguous. The CDR3 length is 13 residues. Germline V gene sequence: CDR1 SGHAT, CDR2 FQNNGV. Trimming pared 1 base from V and 12 bases from J, leaving 13 bases between. CDR3 sequence: CASSLVRLTPQFF. CDR3 nucleotide sequence: TGTGCCAGCAGCTTAGTACGTCTAACGCCGCAGTTCTTC. Combining the CDR3 with reference TRBV11-2 and TRBJ2-1 gives the whole variable domain EAGVAQSPRYKIIEKRQSVAFWCNPISGHATLYWYQQILGQGPKLLIQFQNNGVVDDSQLPKDRFSAERLKGVDSTLKIQPAKLEDSAVYLCASSLVRLTPQFFGPGTRLTVL.

The chain links TRBV21-1 to TRBJ2-4; TRBD2, the table's D call, was not compared with the DNA. TRBV21-1 is deemed a pseudogene. There are 22 residues in the CDR3. The CDR3 nucleotides are TGTGCCAGCAGCAAAGGGTCCCTTCGAGGTGCGGGAGGGACGCTAGCCAAAAACATTCAGTACTTC. Amino acids: CASSKGSLRGAGGTLAKNIQYF.

The V and J genes are TRBV2 and TRBJ2-7, with D possibly called TRBD1 or TRBD2 (5 bases each). Germline loops: CDR1 SNHLY, CDR2 FYNNEI. The length of the CDR3 is 13 residues. V lost 7 bases, J lost 2 bases, and 12 bases lay in between. CDR3 sequence: CASNLGTPYEQYF. The DNA of the CDR3 is TGTGCCAGCAACCTGGGGACGCCCTACGAGCAGTACTTC.

This clone was observed once. The V and J genes are TRBV18 and TRBJ1-5; a possible D gene is TRBD1 (5 bases). CDR1 is KGHSH and CDR2 is LQKENI in the germline V gene. The CDR3 contains 13 residues. Trimming left V 3 bases short and J 10 bases short, with 13 bases between. CDR3 region: CASSPREAGPQHF. For the CDR3, the DNA is TGTGCCAGCTCACCCAGGGAGGCGGGTCCCCAGCATTTT. Together with reference TRBV18 and TRBJ1-5, the CDR3 gives the full variable domain: NAGVMQNPRHLVRRRGQEARLRCSPMKGHSHVYWYRQLPEEGLKFMVYLQKENIIDESGMPKERFSAEFPKEGPSILRIQQVVRGDSAAYFCASSPREAGPQHFGDGTRLSIL.

This chain joins TRBV7-2 and TRBJ1-1, with 8 bases matching TRBD1. Germline CDR1 is SGHTA and CDR2 is FQGNSA. V lost 4 bases to trimming and J lost 1 base; unmatched junction nucleotides: 14. This CDR3 is built from 18 residues. This CDR3 is CASSSYVRTGTGNTEAFF. As DNA, the CDR3 is TGTGCCAGCAGCTCGTACGTCCGAACGGGGACAGGGAACACTGAAGCTTTCTTT.

This rearrangement joins TRBV5-1 to TRBJ2-3; a weak D match, TRBD1 (6 bases). Per germline, CDR1 SGHRS and CDR2 YFSETQ. The CDR3 has 15 residues. Trimming took 0 bases from V and 5 from J, leaving 13 bases between them. The DNA of the CDR3 is TGCGCCAGCAGCTTGGGTCCAGGGGCGGGAGATACGCAGTATTTT. It specifies CASSLGPGAGDTQYF.

The rearrangement links TRBV19 to TRBJ2-7, with D uncertain. The CDR3 is 15 residues long. Germline CDR1 reads LNHDA; CDR2 reads SQIVND (reference sequence). V was clipped by 1 base and J by 0 bases, with 10 bases between them. The CDR3 loop is CASSIGPTSSYEQYF. The CDR3 nucleotides read TGTGCCAGTAGTATAGGGCCCACAAGCTCCTACGAGCAGTACTTC.

The chain uses TRBV5-8 and TRBJ1-1; D ambiguous. V was shortened by 1 base and J by 5 bases, with 15 bases between the two germline ends. This CDR3 comprises 15 residues. Looked up from germline, CDR1 is SGHTS and CDR2 is YDEGEE. In nucleotides, the CDR3 is TGTGCCAGCAGCTTGTTCTCCGGGATCGGGACTGAAGCTTTCTTT. Protein sequence: CASSLFSGIGTEAFF.

The chain is built from TRBV18 and TRBJ1-5, with a possible D match to TRBD1 (5 bases). Germline lookup yields CDR1 KGHSH and CDR2 LQKENI. V dropped 6 bases and J dropped 2 bases, with 17 bases sitting between them. The CDR3 has 16 amino acids. Here the CDR3 DNA reads TGTGCCAGCTCGACGACTCCGGGGGTTCGCAATCAGCCCCAGCATTTT. As protein: CASSTTPGVRNQPQHF.